Sequencing of this T cell receptor (beta chain) was carried out in a study of T cells after yellow fever vaccination. This CDR3 spans 16 amino acids. Trimming at V came to 5 bases and at J to 1 base, leaving 4 bases not matched to a gene. This clonotype was seen repeatedly, ten times or more. One entry per CDR3 protein results from TCRdb running MiXCR on the 5' RACE reads. The data contain approximately 170,000 distinct CDR3 sequences, approximately 10% of them seen just once; the ten biggest clones take up 36%. The source of this sequence is a young man who received the YFV17D yellow fever vaccine. The material sequenced was CD8+ T cells sorted from PBMCs, taken 15 days after the yellow fever booster vaccination. The chain employs TRBV12-3 or TRBV12-4 and TRBJ2-1, with 11 bases matching TRBD2. CDR3 DNA sequence: TGTGCCAGCAGTGCGACTAGCGGGATTTCCTACAATGAGCAGTTCTTC. Amino acids: CASSATSGISYNEQFF.